These 23 T cell receptor beta chains came from one sample sequenced in a study of blood T cells in healthy people across ages. The use of a sample-barcoded 5' primer and a J-beta primer mix characterized a second PCR of roughly 7 to 11 cycles. TCRdb analysed the 5' RACE reads with MiXCR anew, one entry per CDR3 protein. Of under 2 million distinct CDR3 sequences in the sample, roughly 30% were seen once. The specimen was blood. The receptors were gathered from a woman in her twenties or thirties in good health.

V is TRBV9 and J is TRBJ2-1, with a weak D call TRBD1 (6 bases). CDR1 and CDR2 (germline): SGDLS, YYNGEE. This CDR3 contains 13 residues. V was clipped by 3 bases and J by 6 bases, with 10 bases between them. CDR3 DNA: TGTGCCAGCAGCGAGGGGGTCTTCAATGAGCAGTTCTTC. Translation: CASSEGVFNEQFF.

About this clonotype: At one boundary the junction diverges from the germline segment, which might be a read error. This chain joins TRBV5-6 and TRBJ1-2; D is uncertain. Per the germline V gene, CDR1 is SGHDT and CDR2 is YYEEEE. This CDR3 contains 15 residues. This CDR3 is CAGSLRNGLLSGYTF. In DNA, the CDR3 is TGTGCCGGCAGCTTAAGGAACGGACTCCTATCCGGCTACACCTTC.

The chain joins TRBV29-1 to TRBJ1-2; tentative D call: TRBD1 (6 bases). Germline CDR1 reads SQVTM; CDR2 reads ANQGSEA. V lost 4 bases and J 8 bases, leaving 23 bases between the germline ends. The CDR3 loop spans 15 amino acids. This chain's CDR3 is CSVGARGGLEGGYTF. CDR3 nucleotide sequence: TGCAGCGTTGGGGCCAGGGGAGGTTTGGAAGGGGGCTACACCTTC.

To note about this clonotype: It may be a read error: a sequence one base away is much more abundant. The rearrangement joins TRBV29-1 to TRBJ2-7; 7 bases agree with TRBD1. The V gene end was trimmed by 5 bases and the J gene end by 0 bases; junction bases not matched to a gene: 7. The CDR3 covers 14 residues. Looked up from germline, CDR1 is SQVTM and CDR2 is ANQGSEA. CDR3: CSVTEGQNSYEQYF. The DNA of the CDR3 is TGCAGCGTTACCGAGGGACAGAACTCCTACGAGCAGTACTTC.

This clonotype was counted only a few times. A much larger clone lies one base from this, so it may be a read error. J is TRBJ2-1 and V is TRBV7-3; 8 bases map to TRBD2. CDR1 and CDR2 (germline): SGHTA, FQGTGA. The CDR3 sequence is 15 residues long. The V gene end was trimmed by 0 bases and the J gene end by 5 bases; junction bases not matched to a gene: 3. This CDR3 is CASSLTRGGHNEQFF. DNA for the CDR3: TGTGCCAGCAGCTTAACACGGGGGGGGCACAATGAGCAGTTCTTC.

This clonotype was detected only a few times. This sequence joins TRBV7-3 and TRBJ2-1; unclear D gene. Per the germline V gene, CDR1 is SGHTA and CDR2 is FQGTGA. Trimming stripped 4 bases from V and 4 bases from J, with 14 bases between. This CDR3 has 15 residues. This CDR3 is CASSSTVGPYNEQFF. CDR3 sequence (DNA): TGTGCCAGCAGCTCCACGGTCGGACCTTACAATGAGCAGTTCTTC.

In its sample, this clonotype was seen many times. The rearrangement uses TRBV6-2 or TRBV6-3 and TRBJ2-7; D possibly corresponds to TRBD2 (6 bases). Germline V gene lookup returns CDR1 MNHEY and CDR2 SVGEGT. The germline V and J ends were trimmed by 2 bases and 4 bases, with 12 bases remaining between them. This CDR3 spans 14 amino acids. The CDR3 here is CASSYETRKYEQYF. In nucleotides, the CDR3 is TGTGCCAGCAGTTACGAGACTAGGAAATACGAGCAGTACTTC.

The J gene is TRBJ2-5, the V gene TRBV28; D unclear. CDR3 length: 13 amino acids. V lost 6 bases and J 2 bases, leaving 10 bases between the germline ends. The germline CDR1 and CDR2 sequences are MDHEN and SYDVKM. This chain's CDR3 is CASSQIRQETQYF. CDR3 nucleotide sequence: TGTGCCAGCAGCCAGATCAGACAAGAGACCCAGTACTTC.

This clonotype was detected only a few times. V is TRBV20-1 and J is TRBJ1-4; TRBD1 matches 7 bases. The CDR3 consists of 13 residues. V lost 6 bases, J lost 8 bases, and 9 bases stayed unmatched. Germline CDR1 is DFQATT and CDR2 is SNEGSKA (reference sequence). In DNA, the CDR3 is TGCAGTGCCGTACAGGGGATTGGGGAAAAACTGTTTTTT. Translation: CSAVQGIGEKLFF.

The chain is built from TRBV21-1 and TRBJ2-1. TRBV21-1 is a pseudogene segment. The CDR3 has 17 amino acids. The CDR3 DNA sequence: TGTGCCAGCAGCAAAAGGTCAACAGGGAACTCCTACAATGAGCAGTTCTTC. This codes for CASSKRSTGNSYNEQFF.

Worth noting for this clonotype: The CDR3 does not end in the conserved phenylalanine or tryptophan, so this is likely a read error. The chain is built from TRBV24-1 and TRBJ1-2; maybe TRBD1 (6 bases). From germline, CDR1 is KGHDR and CDR2 SFDVKD. Trimming removed 3 bases at V and 4 bases at J, with 14 bases between. There are 15 residues in the CDR3. CDR3 nucleotides: TGTGCCACCAGTGATGGGGGGGCGCTTCCCTATGGCTACACCTGC. Translation: CATSDGGALPYGYTC.

V is TRBV6-5 and J is TRBJ2-1; TRBD2 matches at 9 bases. V gave up 4 bases and J gave up 9 bases; unmatched junction bases: 10. CDR1 is MNHEY and CDR2 is SVGAGI in the germline V gene. There are 15 residues in the CDR3. CDR3 region: CASSSTGFSGGEQFF. The CDR3 bases are TGTGCCAGCAGTTCTACGGGATTTAGCGGGGGTGAGCAGTTCTTC.

As for this clonotype: A much larger clone sits a single nucleotide away, making a read error possible. The chain uses TRBV20-1 and TRBJ2-1, with D perhaps TRBD2 (6 bases). Germline CDR1 reads DFQATT; CDR2 reads SNEGSKA (reference sequence). There are 12 residues in the CDR3. CDR3 sequence: CRVNSGEDEQFF. CDR3 coding DNA: TGCAGGGTCAATTCGGGGGAGGATGAGCAGTTCTTC.

This clonotype was detected only a few times. This rearrangement joins TRBV10-3 to TRBJ2-5, with 11 bases fitting TRBD1. V lost 6 bases, J lost 5 bases, and 11 bases stayed unmatched. The germline V gene has CDR1 ENHRY and CDR2 SYGVKD. This CDR3 region has 16 residues. The CDR3 DNA is TGTGCCATCAGCCCCGGGACAGGGGGAGGAAGGGAGACCCAGTACTTC. Protein: CAISPGTGGGRETQYF.

Ten or more counts support this clonotype. This sequence joins TRBV15 and TRBJ2-7; 10 bases fit TRBD1. In germline, CDR1 is LNHNV, CDR2 YYDKDF (reference sequence). There are 15 residues in the CDR3. Trimming at V came to 0 bases and at J to 5 bases, leaving 4 bases not matched to a gene. The CDR3 DNA follows: TGTGCCACCAGCAGAGACGGGACAGGGGCCCACGAGCAGTACTTC. This gives the protein CATSRDGTGAHEQYF. The entire variable domain, with the rest obtained from reference TRBV15 and TRBJ2-7, is as follows: DAMVIQNPRYQVTQFGKPVTLSCSQTLNHNVMYWYQQKSSQAPKLLFHYYDKDFNNEADTPDNFQSRRPNTSFCFLDIRSPGLGDTAMYLCATSRDGTGAHEQYFGPGTRLTVT.

V usage is TRBV7-8 and J usage is TRBJ2-3, with D perhaps matching TRBD1 (6 bases). The CDR3 is 13 amino acids. V dropped 7 bases and J dropped 3 bases, with 11 bases sitting between them. CDR1 is SGHVS, CDR2 FQNEAQ, per germline. CDR3 nucleotide sequence: TGTGCCAGCAACCCAGGGGTTACAGATACGCAGTATTTT. Translating gives CASNPGVTDTQYF.

Details on this clonotype: The germline gene is not matched at one end of the junction; a read error may be the cause. This chain connects TRBV29-1 to TRBJ1-2, with D perhaps matching TRBD1 (6 bases). From germline, CDR1 is SQVTM and CDR2 ANQGSEA. CDR3 length: 14 amino acids. The CDR3 loop reads CSVVDSRNNHGYTF. CDR3 coding DNA: TGCAGCGTTGTGGACAGTCGTAATAACCATGGCTACACCTTC.

This sequence joins TRBV27 and TRBJ2-3; no reliable D call. The CDR3 spans 15 residues. Germline V gene lookup returns CDR1 MNHEY and CDR2 SMNVEV (reference sequence). Trimming pared 2 bases from V and 0 bases from J, leaving 9 bases between. The CDR3 coding sequence is TGTGCCAGCAGTTTACGGATTATTAGCACAGATACGCAGTATTTT. Its protein is CASSLRIISTDTQYF.

The chain couples TRBV3-1 to TRBJ2-5; possible D gene TRBD2, 6 bases. CDR3 size: 15 residues. Trimming pared 4 bases from V and 1 base from J, leaving 13 bases between. Germline values: CDR1 LGHDT, CDR2 YNNKEL (reference sequence). The CDR3 DNA reads as TGTGCCAGCAGCCCCCGGTGGCGGGGCCAAGAGACCCAGTACTTC. As protein: CASSPRWRGQETQYF.

This clonotype was found many times. The V and J genes are TRBV5-1 and TRBJ2-6; D not certain. The CDR3 runs to 14 residues. V dropped 0 bases and J dropped 3 bases, with 4 bases sitting between them. CDR1 SGHRS and CDR2 YFSETQ come from the germline V gene. CDR3 sequence (DNA): TGCGCCAGCAGCTTGGGTAGTGGGGCCAACGTCCTGACTTTC. Protein: CASSLGSGANVLTF.

This clonotype was observed many times. The genes are TRBV15 and TRBJ2-7; the D is unclear. CDR3 length: 13 amino acids. Per germline, CDR1 LNHNV and CDR2 YYDKDF (reference sequence). Trimming removed 4 bases from V and 1 base from J, with 8 bases in between. CDR3: CATSKERSYEQYF. CDR3 nucleotides: TGTGCCACCAGCAAAGAACGTTCCTACGAGCAGTACTTC.

The chain has TRBV10-3 and TRBJ2-5; D is possibly TRBD1 (6 bases). The closer fit of TRBJ2-7 to the DNA end suggests the J call may be wrong. CDR3 length: 13 residues. Germline CDR1 and CDR2: ENHRY and SYGVKD. The CDR3 coding sequence is TGTGCCATCCGTGGGGGCAGAACCTACGAGCAGTACTTC. Protein: CAIRGGRTYEQYF.

The chain is built from TRBV5-5 and TRBJ2-1; 11 nucleotides align to TRBD2. Unmatched junction bases numbered 7, after V lost 0 bases and J lost 2 bases. Germline V gene lookup returns CDR1 SGHKS and CDR2 YYEKEE (reference sequence). The CDR3 is made up of 18 amino acids. The CDR3 here is CASSLVDSGRGPYNEQFF. CDR3 bases: TGTGCCAGCAGCTTGGTTGATAGCGGGAGGGGGCCCTACAATGAGCAGTTCTTC.